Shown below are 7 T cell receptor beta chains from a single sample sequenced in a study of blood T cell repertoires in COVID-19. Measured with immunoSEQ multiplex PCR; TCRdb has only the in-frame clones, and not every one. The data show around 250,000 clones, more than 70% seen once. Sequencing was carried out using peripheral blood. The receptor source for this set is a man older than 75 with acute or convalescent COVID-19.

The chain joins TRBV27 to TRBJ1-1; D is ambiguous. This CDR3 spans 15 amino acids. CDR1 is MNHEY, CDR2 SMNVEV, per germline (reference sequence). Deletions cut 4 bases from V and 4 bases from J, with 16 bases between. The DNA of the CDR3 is TGTGCCAGCAGTTCCTGGACGGTGGCGGGCACTGAAGCTTTCTTT. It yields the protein CASSSWTVAGTEAFF.

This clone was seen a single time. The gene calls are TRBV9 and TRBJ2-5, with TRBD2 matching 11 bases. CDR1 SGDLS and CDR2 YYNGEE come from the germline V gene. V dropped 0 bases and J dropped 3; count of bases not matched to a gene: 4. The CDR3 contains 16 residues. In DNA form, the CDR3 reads TGTGCCAGCAGCGTAGCTTCGGGACTAGCGGAAGAGACCCAGTACTTC. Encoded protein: CASSVASGLAEETQYF. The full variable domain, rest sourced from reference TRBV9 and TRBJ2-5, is DSGVTQTPKHLITATGQRVTLRCSPRSGDLSVYWYQQSLDQGLQFLIQYYNGEERAKGNILERFSAQQFPDLHSELNLSSLELGDSALYFCASSVASGLAEETQYFGPGTRLLVL.

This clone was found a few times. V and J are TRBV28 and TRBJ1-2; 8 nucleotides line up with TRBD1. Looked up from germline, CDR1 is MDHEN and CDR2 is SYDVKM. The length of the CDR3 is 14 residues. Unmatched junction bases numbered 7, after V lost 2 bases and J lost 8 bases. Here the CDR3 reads CASSLPGQGAGYTF. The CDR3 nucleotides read TGTGCCAGCAGTTTACCCGGACAGGGCGCGGGCTACACCTTC.

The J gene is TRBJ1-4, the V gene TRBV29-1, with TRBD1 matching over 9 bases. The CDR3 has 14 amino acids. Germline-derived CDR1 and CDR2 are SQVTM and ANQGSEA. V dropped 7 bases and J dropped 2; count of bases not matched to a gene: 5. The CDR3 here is CSAGQGTTNEKLFF. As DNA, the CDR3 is TGCAGCGCCGGACAGGGGACCACTAATGAAAAACTGTTTTTT. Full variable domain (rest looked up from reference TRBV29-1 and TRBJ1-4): SAVISQKPSRDICQRGTSLTIQCQVDSQVTMMFWYRQQPGQSLTLIATANQGSEATYESGFVIDKFPISRPNLTFSTLTVSNMSPEDSSIYLCSAGQGTTNEKLFFGSGTQLSVL.

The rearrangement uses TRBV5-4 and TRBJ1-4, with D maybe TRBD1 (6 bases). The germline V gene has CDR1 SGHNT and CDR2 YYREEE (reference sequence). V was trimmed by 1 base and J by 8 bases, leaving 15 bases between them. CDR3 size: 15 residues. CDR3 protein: CASSLQGPGEEKLFF. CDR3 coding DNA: TGTGCCAGCAGCTTGCAAGGTCCAGGGGAAGAAAAACTGTTTTTT.

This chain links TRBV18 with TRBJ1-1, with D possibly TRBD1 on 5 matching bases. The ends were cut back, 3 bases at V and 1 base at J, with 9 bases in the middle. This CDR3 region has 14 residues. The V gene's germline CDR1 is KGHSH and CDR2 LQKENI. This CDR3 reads CASSPSTANTEAFF. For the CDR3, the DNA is TGTGCCAGCTCACCGTCGACAGCGAACACTGAAGCTTTCTTT. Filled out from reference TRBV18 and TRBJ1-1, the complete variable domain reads NAGVMQNPRHLVRRRGQEARLRCSPMKGHSHVYWYRQLPEEGLKFMVYLQKENIIDESGMPKERFSAEFPKEGPSILRIQQVVRGDSAAYFCASSPSTANTEAFFGQGTRLTVV.

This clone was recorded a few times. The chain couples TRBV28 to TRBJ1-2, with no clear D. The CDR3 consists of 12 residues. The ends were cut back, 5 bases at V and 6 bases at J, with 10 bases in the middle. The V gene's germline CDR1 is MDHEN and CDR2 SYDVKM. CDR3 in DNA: TGTGCCAGCAGTCCTCGTGAGAATGGCTACACCTTC. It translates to CASSPRENGYTF.